The next 14 T cell receptor beta chains were all read from a single sample in a study of T cells after yellow fever vaccination. From the 5' RACE reads, TCRdb called clonotypes with MiXCR, one entry per CDR3 protein. The table records approximately 610,000 distinct CDR3 sequences, about a sixth of them present only once. Sequencing used PBMCs, obtained 5 to 6 days after the first yellow fever vaccination. All receptors come from a man aged 18 to 29 who received the YFV17D yellow fever vaccine.

This chain joins TRBV7-2 and TRBJ2-1; 12 bases line up with TRBD2. Per the germline V gene, CDR1 is SGHTA and CDR2 is FQGNSA. The J segment lost 9 bases and the V segment lost 2 bases, leaving 5 bases of the junction unmatched. The CDR3 has 15 residues. CDR3 nucleotides: TGTGCCAGCAGCTTAAGGCTAGCGGGGGGGCCTGAGCAGTTCTTC. The encoded protein is CASSLRLAGGPEQFF.

This clonotype has a handful of counts. J is TRBJ2-7 and V is TRBV30; weak D call: TRBD1 (6 bases). Germline loops: CDR1 GTSNPN, CDR2 SVGIG (reference sequence). This CDR3 is built from 15 residues. V lost 2 bases to trimming and J lost 6 bases, with 20 bases between them. Here the CDR3 reads CAWSRGLGRGGEQYF. DNA for the CDR3: TGTGCCTGGAGTAGGGGCCTAGGCAGGGGTGGCGAGCAGTACTTC. Drawing the rest from reference TRBV30 and TRBJ2-7, the complete variable domain is SQTIHQWPATLVQPVGSPLSLECTVEGTSNPNLYWYRQAAGRGLQLLFYSVGIGQISSEVPQNLSASRPQDRQFILSSKKLLLSDSGFYLCAWSRGLGRGGEQYFGPGTRLTVT.

This clonotype was picked up a small number of times. The chain links TRBV7-2 to TRBJ2-7; TRBD1 or TRBD2 may be the D gene (5 bases each). This CDR3 region has 16 residues. CDR1 and CDR2 (germline): SGHTA, FQGNSA. The V end lost 1 base, the J end lost 0 bases, and 13 bases lay between the germline ends. The CDR3 reads CASSLDWAGSSYEQYF. DNA of the CDR3: TGTGCCAGCAGCTTAGATTGGGCAGGGAGCTCCTACGAGCAGTACTTC. Filled out from reference TRBV7-2 and TRBJ2-7, the complete variable domain reads GAGVSQSPSNKVTEKGKDVELRCDPISGHTALYWYRQSLGQGLEFLIYFQGNSAPDKSGLPSDRFSAERTGGSVSTLTIQRTQQEDSAVYLCASSLDWAGSSYEQYFGPGTRLTVT.

V gene TRBV9 combines with J gene TRBJ2-7; TRBD1 agrees at 9 bases. The germline V gene has CDR1 SGDLS and CDR2 YYNGEE. Unmatched junction bases numbered 7, after V lost 1 base and J lost 2 bases. This CDR3 comprises 16 residues. CDR3 amino acids: CASSVRDRENPYEQYF. The CDR3 nucleotides read TGTGCCAGCAGCGTAAGGGACAGGGAAAATCCCTACGAGCAGTACTTC.

This clonotype occurred a few times. This chain uses TRBV5-6 with TRBJ2-5; D is possibly TRBD2 (5 bases). With 2 bases removed from V and 5 bases from J, the gap between germline ends came to 10 bases. The CDR3 loop spans 13 amino acids. Germline V gene lookup returns CDR1 SGHDT and CDR2 YYEEEE. For the CDR3, the DNA is TGTGCCAGCAGCTTCGAGGTAGCGGAGACCCAGTACTTC. Its protein is CASSFEVAETQYF.

Only one count was recorded for this clonotype. V and J are TRBV19 and TRBJ2-3; unclear D gene. CDR3 length: 16 amino acids. Germline V gives CDR1 LNHDA, CDR2 SQIVND (reference sequence). V was pared by 5 bases and J by 3 bases, with 18 bases between. The CDR3 spells CASSPPGLRSTDTQYF. For the CDR3, the DNA is TGTGCCAGTAGTCCTCCGGGCCTCAGGAGTACAGATACGCAGTATTTT.

This chain uses TRBV4-3 with TRBJ1-3, with 7 positions matching TRBD1. Germline V gene sequence: CDR1 LGHNA, CDR2 YSLEER. The CDR3 loop spans 15 amino acids. V lost 0 bases, J lost 3 bases, and 2 bases stayed unmatched. The CDR3 spells CASSQDGTVGNTIYF. CDR3 bases: TGCGCCAGCAGCCAAGATGGGACAGTTGGAAACACCATATATTTT.

V gene TRBV6-2 or TRBV6-3 combines with J gene TRBJ1-2, with TRBD1 matching over 7 bases. The CDR3 runs to 15 residues. Germline assignment: CDR1 MNHEY and CDR2 SVGEGT. V shed 6 bases and J 7 bases; nucleotides not matched to a gene: 14. The CDR3 protein is CASSERQGLLGGYTF. CDR3 coding DNA: TGTGCCAGCAGCGAACGACAGGGACTCTTGGGTGGCTACACCTTC.

The chain carries TRBV19 and TRBJ1-4; D gene uncertain. The CDR3 loop spans 12 amino acids. Germline V gene data show CDR1 as LNHDA and CDR2 as SQIVND (reference sequence). The V gene lost 5 bases and the J gene lost 10 bases, with 11 bases spanning the gap. CDR3 in DNA: TGTGCCAGTAGTGGACTCGACGGAAAACTGTTTTTT. This sequence encodes CASSGLDGKLFF.

The V call is TRBV5-5, the J call TRBJ2-1, with D tentatively TRBD2 (7 bases). Germline assignment: CDR1 SGHKS and CDR2 YYEKEE (reference sequence). The CDR3 is 15 residues long. The V end was cut by 0 bases, the J end by 9 bases, with 16 bases between. Written as DNA, the CDR3 is TGTGCCAGCAGCTTGGTAGTGGGGGGGCTGGTTGAGCAGTTCTTC. The encoded protein is CASSLVVGGLVEQFF.

The genes are TRBV7-2 and TRBJ2-3; TRBD2 aligns across 12 bases. The CDR3 covers 15 residues. The germline V gene has CDR1 SGHTA and CDR2 FQGNSA. Trimming at V came to 6 bases and at J to 7 bases, leaving 8 bases not matched to a gene. CDR3 in DNA: TGTGCCAGCAGACTAGCGGGGGGAGGCACCAATACGCAGTATTTT. It is translated as CASRLAGGGTNTQYF.

This chain connects TRBV9 to TRBJ1-5; D is ambiguous. CDR3 size: 19 residues. With 1 base removed from V and 0 bases from J, the gap between germline ends came to 20 bases. Germline CDR1 and CDR2: SGDLS and YYNGEE. DNA of the CDR3: TGTGCCAGCAGCGTACCCTACGAGGGCGGAGAAGATAGCAATCAGCCCCAGCATTTT. Its translation is CASSVPYEGGEDSNQPQHF.

V usage is TRBV10-3 and J usage is TRBJ1-5; D is unresolved. Trimming left V 0 bases short and J 9 bases short, with 12 bases between. CDR1 and CDR2 (germline): ENHRY, SYGVKD. The length of the CDR3 is 14 residues. CDR3: CAISESVNSGPQHF. The CDR3 bases are TGTGCCATCAGTGAGTCGGTGAATTCGGGGCCCCAGCATTTT.

The chain recombines TRBV7-6 with TRBJ1-1, with D perhaps matching TRBD1 (5 bases). V lost 2 bases and J lost 1, with 14 bases in between. CDR1 SGHVS and CDR2 FNYEAQ come from the germline V gene. The CDR3 totals 16 residues. The CDR3: CASSLTAGSGNTEAFF. CDR3 nucleotide sequence: TGTGCCAGCAGCTTAACAGCAGGGTCGGGGAACACTGAAGCTTTCTTT.